Shown below are 32 T cell receptor beta chains from a single sample sequenced in a study of CD8+ T cells in alopecia areata. Stated treatment: oral pan-JAK inhibitor, 5-10 mg twice daily. Extracted RNA was reverse transcribed into cDNA, the sequencing template. This table comes from immunoSEQ multiplex PCR, and its TCRdb copy is limited to in-frame clones, with some not included. The data show fewer than 250,000 clones, roughly 40% seen once. The source material was CD4+ T cells sorted from blood, sampled around week 36, from a patient treated with tofacitinib. The receptors here all came from a human donor with alopecia areata.

This clone was seen only a few times. J is TRBJ1-5 and V is TRBV30; D not resolved. Trimming left V 1 base short and J 0 bases short, with 10 bases between. The CDR3 extends over 15 amino acids. Per the germline V gene, CDR1 is GTSNPN and CDR2 is SVGIG (reference sequence). Here the CDR3 reads CAWSDGVGSNQPQHF. CDR3 coding DNA: TGTGCCTGGAGTGATGGGGTTGGTAGCAATCAGCCCCAGCATTTT.

The V gene is TRBV13, the J gene TRBJ2-7, with 11 bases identical to TRBD2. The CDR3 is 16 amino acids. V was pared by 3 bases and J by 5 bases, with 9 bases of the junction left unmatched. Germline CDR1 reads PRHDT; CDR2 reads FYEKMQ (reference sequence). In DNA form, the CDR3 reads TGTGCCAGCAGCTTCGGACTAGCGGGTGGTGGGAACGAGCAGTACTTC. Protein sequence: CASSFGLAGGGNEQYF.

V and J are TRBV10-3 and TRBJ1-5; a possible D gene is TRBD1 (5 bases). Trimming took off 0 bases at V and 0 bases at J, with 12 bases between the two ends. Germline V lookup: CDR1 ENHRY, CDR2 SYGVKD. This CDR3 has 17 amino acids. The CDR3 loop reads CAISESLAGSSNQPQHF. DNA of the CDR3: TGTGCCATCAGTGAGTCCTTGGCAGGGAGTAGCAATCAGCCCCAGCATTTT.

The chain has TRBV5-1 and TRBJ1-1, with 7 bases aligning to TRBD1. The trim removed 2 bases at V and 5 bases at J, leaving 9 bases unmatched. The germline gives CDR1 SGHRS, CDR2 YFSETQ. This CDR3 has 15 residues. In DNA, the CDR3 is TGCGCCAGCAGCTTAGGAGAGACAGGGAGGACTGAAGCTTTCTTT. It translates to CASSLGETGRTEAFF.

The rearrangement joins TRBV29-1 to TRBJ2-1; 7 bases match TRBD2. Germline-derived CDR1 and CDR2 are SQVTM and ANQGSEA. This CDR3 has 15 residues. The V gene end was trimmed by 4 bases and the J gene end by 7 bases; junction bases not matched to a gene: 13. The CDR3 here is CSVGDVGGGGNEQFF. Written as DNA, the CDR3 is TGCAGCGTTGGTGACGTTGGGGGGGGTGGTAATGAGCAGTTCTTC.

The rearrangement links TRBV18 to TRBJ2-2; 7 positions agree with TRBD1. V was clipped by 5 bases and J by 0 bases; unmatched bases: 6. This CDR3 region has 16 residues. The germline V gene encodes CDR1 KGHSH and CDR2 LQKENI. CDR3 sequence (DNA): TGTGCCAGCTCATCGCAGGGGGACGCGAACACCGGGGAGCTGTTTTTT. Translated: CASSSQGDANTGELFF.

The chain links TRBV29-1 to TRBJ1-2; D is uncertain. Trimming shortened V by 5 bases and J by 8 bases, and 9 bases separated the two germline ends. The CDR3 has 10 residues. CDR1 is SQVTM and CDR2 is ANQGSEA in the germline V gene. CDR3 DNA sequence: TGCAGCGTTTCTCGTTACGGCTACACCTTC. This codes for CSVSRYGYTF.

The chain recombines TRBV13 with TRBJ1-5; D possibly corresponds to TRBD1 (5 bases). The CDR3 is 13 amino acids. Trimming shortened V by 5 bases and J by 7 bases, and 12 bases separated the two germline ends. Germline lookup yields CDR1 PRHDT and CDR2 FYEKMQ (reference sequence). In DNA, the CDR3 is TGTGCCAGCAGCGAACGGAGGGGCCAGCCCCAGCATTTT. Protein sequence: CASSERRGQPQHF.

This clone occurred a few times. The V gene is TRBV28, the J gene TRBJ2-1, with TRBD1 matching 7 bases. CDR1 is MDHEN, CDR2 SYDVKM, per germline. This CDR3 is 15 amino acids long. Germline trimming cut 1 base from V and 6 bases from J; bases unmatched to any gene: 6. CDR3 DNA sequence: TGTGCCAGCAGTTTATCGGGACAGAGAACCAATGAGCAGTTCTTC. Its protein product is CASSLSGQRTNEQFF.

The rearrangement uses TRBV27 and TRBJ2-3; D is uncertain. With 5 bases removed from V and 0 bases from J, the gap between germline ends came to 3 bases. The V gene's germline CDR1 is MNHEY and CDR2 SMNVEV (reference sequence). This CDR3 has 12 residues. The CDR3 loop reads CASSVSTDTQYF. CDR3 sequence (DNA): TGTGCCAGCAGTGTTAGCACAGATACGCAGTATTTT.

The V gene is TRBV19, the J gene TRBJ2-7, with D perhaps matching TRBD2 (6 bases). The ends were cut back, 3 bases at V and 6 bases at J, with 12 bases in the middle. The V gene's germline CDR1 is LNHDA and CDR2 SQIVND (reference sequence). This CDR3 has 13 amino acids. In nucleotides, the CDR3 is TGTGCCAGTAGTATGTTGCAGGGAGGCGAGCAGTACTTC. Encoded protein: CASSMLQGGEQYF.

The chain couples TRBV5-1 to TRBJ2-1; tentatively, D is TRBD2 (6 bases). CDR1 and CDR2 (germline): SGHRS, YFSETQ. The ends were cut back, 3 bases at V and 1 base at J, with 14 bases in the middle. The CDR3 is 16 amino acids. In DNA, the CDR3 is TGCGCCAGCAGCTCTGACCCCGGGGGATCCTACAATGAGCAGTTCTTC. Protein product: CASSSDPGGSYNEQFF.

The chain couples TRBV10-3 to TRBJ1-2, with 8 bases identical to TRBD1. With V trimmed by 6 bases and J by 8 bases, 17 bases remained unmatched. This CDR3 has 16 residues. Germline V gene sequence: CDR1 ENHRY, CDR2 SYGVKD. The chain's CDR3 is CAIRPGQALGVGGYTF. The DNA for the CDR3 is TGTGCCATCAGGCCGGGACAGGCCCTCGGGGTGGGAGGCTACACCTTC.

This clone has more than one count but fewer than ten. The sample has other DNA sequences that encode this CDR3 too. DNA for the CDR3: TGTGCCAGCAGCTTAACCGGAAGCACAGATACGCAGTATTTT. This sequence encodes CASSLTGSTDTQYF. V is TRBV7-2 and J is TRBJ2-3; D remains unclear. CDR1 SGHTA and CDR2 FQGNSA come from the germline V gene. This CDR3 contains 14 residues. Trimming stripped 2 bases from V and 0 bases from J, with 6 bases between.

This clone came up a few times. The chain joins TRBV10-3 to TRBJ2-5; the D gene could be TRBD1 or TRBD2 (8 bases each). The CDR3 is 18 amino acids. CDR1 and CDR2 from the germline V gene are ENHRY and SYGVKD. Trimming left V 3 bases short and J 5 bases short, with 25 bases between. As DNA, the CDR3 is TGTGCCATCAGTGAAAAGTCTCGTAGCGGGACAGGTCCGGAGACCCAGTACTTC. Its translation: CAISEKSRSGTGPETQYF.

The genes are TRBV6-6 and TRBJ1-1; no reliable D call. This CDR3 is 12 amino acids long. V shed 5 bases and J shed 3 bases, with 7 bases lying between them. Germline CDR1 reads MNHNY; CDR2 reads SVGAGI (reference sequence). CDR3: CASSTSHTEAFF. As DNA, the CDR3 is TGTGCCAGCAGTACGAGTCACACTGAAGCTTTCTTT.

This clone was found a few times. The chain uses TRBV29-1 and TRBJ1-2; 9 positions match TRBD1. J gave up 7 bases and V 1 base, and 7 bases lay outside the gene matches. CDR1 SQVTM and CDR2 ANQGSEA come from the germline V gene. The CDR3 sequence is 14 residues long. CDR3 region: CSVEGDRGISGYTF. In DNA, the CDR3 is TGCAGCGTTGAAGGCGACAGGGGGATAAGTGGCTACACCTTC.

The rearrangement links TRBV30 to TRBJ1-1; D unclear. Trimming cost V 3 bases and J 5 bases, with 10 bases left between them. Germline CDR1 is GTSNPN and CDR2 is SVGIG (reference sequence). CDR3 length: 12 residues. In DNA form, the CDR3 reads TGTGCCTGGAGGGCAGTAGGTACTGAAGCTTTCTTT. Amino acid sequence: CAWRAVGTEAFF.

This chain connects TRBV21-1 to TRBJ1-1; the table calls TRBD1, which could not be checked here. TRBV21-1 has pseudogene status. This CDR3 is 15 amino acids long. The CDR3 DNA reads as TGTGCCAGCAGCCGCGCACAGGGGCAAAACACTGAAGCTTTCTTT. Amino acid sequence: CASSRAQGQNTEAFF.

This clone was observed a few times. The chain couples TRBV19 to TRBJ2-7, with TRBD1 as a possible D gene (6 bases). The CDR3 consists of 12 residues. V lost 9 bases and J 6 bases, leaving 15 bases between the germline ends. In germline, CDR1 is LNHDA, CDR2 SQIVND (reference sequence). For the CDR3, the DNA is TGTGCCAGCAGAAACCAGGGGCGCGAGCAGTACTTC. It encodes CASRNQGREQYF.

This clone has more than one count but fewer than ten. The same CDR3 also results from other DNA sequences found in this sample. The chain recombines TRBV5-1 with TRBJ2-5; no clear D gene. The V end was cut by 2 bases, the J end by 5 bases, with 4 bases between. The CDR3 covers 11 residues. Germline CDR1 reads SGHRS; CDR2 reads YFSETQ. The CDR3: CASSFKETQYF. The CDR3 coding sequence is TGCGCCAGCAGCTTTAAGGAGACCCAGTACTTC.

This clone was detected only a few times. This chain links TRBV11-3 with TRBJ1-1, with D unclear. This CDR3 has 12 residues. Deletions cut 3 bases from V and 7 bases from J, with 9 bases between. Germline V lookup: CDR1 SGHNT, CDR2 YENEEA. CDR3 loop: CASSFRESEAFF. CDR3 coding DNA: TGTGCCAGCAGCTTTAGGGAAAGTGAAGCTTTCTTT.

The J gene is TRBJ1-2, the V gene TRBV18; D remains unclear. The CDR3 runs 12 residues. The V end lost 4 bases, the J end lost 6 bases, and 9 bases lay between the germline ends. The germline CDR1 and CDR2 sequences are KGHSH and LQKENI. The CDR3 loop reads CASSQGSNGYTF. CDR3 DNA sequence: TGTGCCAGCTCACAGGGTTCGAATGGCTACACCTTC.

CDR3 region: CAWTQGGAYEQYF. Written as DNA, the CDR3 is TGTGCCTGGACTCAGGGGGGTGCCTACGAGCAGTACTTC. This rearrangement joins TRBV30 to TRBJ2-7, with a possible D match to TRBD1 (7 bases). The CDR3 extends over 13 amino acids. The V gene's germline CDR1 is GTSNPN and CDR2 SVGIG (reference sequence). V was cut by 4 bases and J by 2 bases, with 12 bases left in between.

This clone was seen more than once but under ten times. This sequence joins TRBV4-1 and TRBJ2-1; 9 bases line up with TRBD2. CDR3 size: 16 residues. The junction had 4 bases not matched to a gene; V was cut back by 4 bases and J by 0 bases. From germline, CDR1 is MGHRA and CDR2 YSYEKL. The CDR3 is CASSRFSGSSYNEQFF. In nucleotides, the CDR3 is TGCGCCAGCAGCCGCTTTAGCGGGAGCTCCTACAATGAGCAGTTCTTC.

A word on this clone: Other DNA sequences within the sample encode an identical CDR3. The chain uses TRBV25-1 and TRBJ2-5; perhaps TRBD2 as D (5 bases). V shed 7 bases and J shed 1 base, with 13 bases lying between them. The CDR3 has 14 amino acids. Germline V gives CDR1 MGHDK, CDR2 SYGVNS. The chain's CDR3 is CASNRGGFQETQYF. CDR3 nucleotide sequence: TGTGCCAGCAACCGAGGCGGGTTCCAAGAGACCCAGTACTTC.

The V and J genes are TRBV4-1 and TRBJ2-7; a possible D gene is TRBD2 (5 bases). The CDR3 length is 14 residues. In germline, CDR1 is MGHRA, CDR2 YSYEKL. Trimming stripped 0 bases from V and 3 bases from J, with 9 bases between. The CDR3, as DNA: TGCGCCAGCAGCCAAGAACAGCGGAACTACGAGCAGTACTTC. Residues: CASSQEQRNYEQYF.

The rearrangement joins TRBV30 to TRBJ1-5, with D hard to call. Germline CDR1 and CDR2: GTSNPN and SVGIG (reference sequence). This CDR3 is built from 17 residues. Deletions cut 0 bases from V and 1 base from J, with 16 bases between. CDR3 coding DNA: TGTGCCTGGAGTGTACGGGTTGGAGGGCCGAGCAATCAGCCCCAGCATTTT. Translating gives CAWSVRVGGPSNQPQHF. Full variable domain (missing parts from reference TRBV30 and TRBJ1-5): SQTIHQWPATLVQPVGSPLSLECTVEGTSNPNLYWYRQAAGRGLQLLFYSVGIGQISSEVPQNLSASRPQDRQFILSSKKLLLSDSGFYLCAWSVRVGGPSNQPQHFGDGTRLSIL.

This chain links TRBV7-9 with TRBJ1-1, with a possible D match to TRBD1 (5 bases). This CDR3 comprises 15 residues. CDR1 and CDR2 (germline): SEHNR, FQNEAQ (reference sequence). The V end lost 4 bases, the J end lost 1 base, and 13 bases lay between the germline ends. The CDR3 protein is CASSSTGLGNTEAFF. In DNA, the CDR3 is TGTGCCAGCAGCTCTACAGGATTGGGGAACACTGAAGCTTTCTTT.

CDR3 region: CASSPTGQRTDTQYF. CDR3 coding DNA: TGTGCCAGCAGCCCCACCGGACAGCGCACAGATACGCAGTATTTT. This chain connects TRBV7-2 to TRBJ2-3; D might be TRBD1 (6 bases). From germline, CDR1 is SGHTA and CDR2 FQGNSA. Trimming removed 5 bases at V and 1 base at J, with 13 bases between. The CDR3 consists of 15 residues. The full variable domain, its missing parts supplied by reference TRBV7-2 and TRBJ2-3, is GAGVSQSPSNKVTEKGKDVELRCDPISGHTALYWYRQSLGQGLEFLIYFQGNSAPDKSGLPSDRFSAERTGGSVSTLTIQRTQQEDSAVYLCASSPTGQRTDTQYFGPGTRLTVL.

In DNA form, the CDR3 reads TGTGCCAGCAGGCCCGTGAGGGGCCTCATGAACACTGAAGCTTTCTTT. Translated, it gives CASRPVRGLMNTEAFF. The chain employs TRBV6-6 and TRBJ1-1, with D maybe TRBD1 (5 bases). V was trimmed by 6 bases and J by 0 bases, leaving 17 bases between them. CDR1 and CDR2 (germline): MNHNY, SVGAGI (reference sequence). CDR3 length: 16 residues.

The sample holds one count of this clone. The rearrangement joins TRBV19 to TRBJ2-5; TRBD1 matches at 7 bases. The V segment lost 5 bases and the J segment 1 base; nucleotides outside the gene matches: 7. The germline V gene encodes CDR1 LNHDA and CDR2 SQIVND (reference sequence). The CDR3 runs to 15 residues. As DNA, the CDR3 is TGTGCCAGTAGTTGGGGCGACAGGGTCCAAGAGACCCAGTACTTC. Its protein product is CASSWGDRVQETQYF.